The T cell receptor beta chain described here comes from a study of technical replicates of blood from a few donors. The V end lost 5 bases, the J end lost 0 bases, and 21 bases lay between the germline ends. The CDR3 covers 18 residues. CDR1 is SGHRS, CDR2 YFSETQ, per germline. The protocol was immunoSEQ multiplex PCR, while the TCRdb copy is restricted to in-frame clones and leaves out a portion. This sample carries tens of thousands of clones, 85% to 95% of them seen once, and the ten largest clones take over 0.2%. Input material: T cells isolated from PBMCs. This TCR derives from a human donor in good health. This rearrangement joins TRBV5-1 to TRBJ1-5; D unresolved. The CDR3 nucleotides read TGCGCCAGCAGTTACGGGCCCGGAGGGATTTATAGCAATCAGCCCCAGCATTTT. As protein: CASSYGPGGIYSNQPQHF.